These 27 T cell receptor beta chains were sequenced from one sample in a study of response to subunit inactivated influenza vaccine. MiXCR, run by TCRdb on the RT-PCR reads, gives a single entry per CDR3 protein. The data hold under 200,000 distinct CDR3 sequences, with about 10% observed a single time. Source: CD8+ T cells sorted from PBMCs, taken less than 30 months after vaccination. These receptors all come from a man aged 50-75 years who received an inactivated influenza vaccine.

This clonotype was counted between two and nine times. CDR3: CASSMTGDTGELFF. The DNA for the CDR3 is TGTGCCAGCAGCATGACAGGAGACACCGGGGAGCTGTTTTTT. The rearrangement uses TRBV7-8 and TRBJ2-2, with D tentatively TRBD1 (6 bases). Germline CDR1 SGHVS, CDR2 FQNEAQ. Trimming shortened V by 5 bases and J by 3 bases, and 10 bases separated the two germline ends. This CDR3 is 14 amino acids long.

This clonotype has at least ten counts. V is TRBV25-1 and J is TRBJ2-1; 12 bases map to TRBD2. Germline V lookup: CDR1 MGHDK, CDR2 SYGVNS. After removal of 4 bases from V and 0 bases from J, the junction contained 7 bases not matched to a gene. The CDR3 is 18 amino acids. For the CDR3, the DNA is TGTGCCAGCAGTGGCTGGACTAGCGGGATAAACTCCTACAATGAGCAGTTCTTC. Its translation: CASSGWTSGINSYNEQFF.

CDR3 sequence: CASSFGLAVYEQYF. CDR3 in DNA: TGTGCCAGCAGCTTTGGACTAGCGGTATACGAGCAGTACTTC. This chain connects TRBV5-6 to TRBJ2-7; TRBD2 matches at 10 bases. This CDR3 is 14 amino acids long. With 2 bases clipped from V and 4 bases from J, the junction kept 3 bases outside the gene matches. The germline V gene has CDR1 SGHDT and CDR2 YYEEEE.

This clonotype was detected only a few times. The V gene is TRBV15, the J gene TRBJ1-4; no clear D gene. The germline gives CDR1 LNHNV, CDR2 YYDKDF (reference sequence). The CDR3 is 18 residues long. The V end lost 1 base, the J end lost 0 bases, and 15 bases lay between the germline ends. The DNA for the CDR3 is TGTGCCACCAGCAGAGGATTTTTTACTGAGGCAACTAATGAAAAACTGTTTTTT. Protein: CATSRGFFTEATNEKLFF.

This clonotype was seen at least ten times. This chain joins TRBV6-2 or TRBV6-3 and TRBJ2-2; no firm D call. Trimming stripped 10 bases from V and 8 bases from J, with 8 bases between. Germline V gene data show CDR1 as MNHEY and CDR2 as SVGEGT. The CDR3 has 10 amino acids. The CDR3 reads CATALGELFF. The CDR3 bases are TGTGCCACCGCGTTAGGGGAGCTGTTTTTT.

V usage is TRBV10-3 and J usage is TRBJ2-1; 8 bases are a match to TRBD2. V was clipped by 10 bases and J by 4 bases; unmatched bases: 6. This CDR3 has 13 residues. CDR1 and CDR2 from the germline V gene are ENHRY and SYGVKD. The CDR3 DNA follows: TGTGCCACCGTAGCGGGACCATACAATGAGCAGTTCTTC. The encoded protein is CATVAGPYNEQFF.

This clonotype is a singleton in its sample. V is TRBV6-2 or TRBV6-3 and J is TRBJ2-3; D assignment may be TRBD1 or TRBD2 (5 bases each). V was shortened by 7 bases and J by 0 bases, with 11 bases between the two germline ends. Germline CDR1 and CDR2: MNHEY and SVGEGT. The CDR3 contains 14 residues. The CDR3 region is CASMPGDSTDTQYF. The CDR3 coding sequence is TGTGCCAGCATGCCCGGGGACAGCACAGATACGCAGTATTTT.

The V and J genes are TRBV24-1 and TRBJ2-2, with D possibly matching TRBD2 (6 bases). In germline, CDR1 is KGHDR, CDR2 SFDVKD. There are 22 residues in the CDR3. V was pared by 0 bases and J by 3 bases, with 28 bases between. CDR3 coding DNA: TGTGCCACCAGTGATTTGCAAATACTCCCCGACCCGGGAGAGGTTGACACCGGGGAGCTGTTTTTT. Amino acids: CATSDLQILPDPGEVDTGELFF.

CDR3 region: CASSPWTGGTYEQYF. CDR3 DNA: TGTGCCAGCAGCCCCTGGACAGGGGGCACCTACGAGCAGTACTTC. The chain couples TRBV6-2 or TRBV6-3 to TRBJ2-7, with TRBD1 matching over 11 bases. Losses at the gene ends were 6 bases for V and 2 bases for J; bases not matched to a gene: 6. Looked up from germline, CDR1 is MNHEY and CDR2 is SVGEGT. The CDR3 consists of 15 residues.

This clonotype came up many times. V is TRBV19 and J is TRBJ2-1; D gene unclear. The CDR3 covers 14 residues. Germline V gene lookup returns CDR1 LNHDA and CDR2 SQIVND (reference sequence). V was clipped by 1 base and J by 7 bases, with 11 bases between them. CDR3 protein: CASSIGFGWNEQFF. CDR3 nucleotide sequence: TGTGCCAGTAGTATAGGTTTTGGGTGGAATGAGCAGTTCTTC. The whole variable domain, remainder taken from reference TRBV19 and TRBJ2-1, is DGGITQSPKYLFRKEGQNVTLSCEQNLNHDAMYWYRQDPGQGLRLIYYSQIVNDFQKGDIAEGYSVSREKKESFPLTVTSAQKNPTAFYLCASSIGFGWNEQFFGPGTRLTVL.

This clonotype was seen a few times. The chain uses TRBV28 and TRBJ1-6; D gene unclear. With 5 bases removed from V and 10 bases from J, the gap between germline ends came to 9 bases. The CDR3 loop spans 12 amino acids. Per the germline V gene, CDR1 is MDHEN and CDR2 is SYDVKM. The CDR3 loop is CASSLEVSPLHF. The CDR3 nucleotides are TGTGCCAGCAGTCTGGAGGTCTCACCCCTCCACTTT.

This clonotype was detected ten times or more. The chain links TRBV4-3 to TRBJ2-5, with D uncertain. Germline V CDR1 and CDR2: LGHNA, YSLEER. The CDR3 runs to 16 residues. Trimming removed 0 bases from V and 4 bases from J, with 15 bases in between. The DNA of the CDR3 is TGCGCCAGCAGCCAAGATCTAGTACAGTCAGGAGAGACCCAGTACTTC. It is translated as CASSQDLVQSGETQYF.

In its sample, this clonotype was seen a few times. In DNA, the CDR3 is TGTGCCAGCAGCGTAGCCGCGACTAGCGGGAGGAATGGGGAGCAGTTCTTC. Amino acid sequence: CASSVAATSGRNGEQFF. The V gene is TRBV9, the J gene TRBJ2-1, with 13 bases lining up with TRBD2. The ends lost 0 bases at V and 10 bases at J; junction bases unmatched: 10. CDR1 SGDLS and CDR2 YYNGEE come from the germline V gene. The CDR3 has 17 amino acids.

This rearrangement joins TRBV25-1 to TRBJ2-3; TRBD2 is a possible D gene (6 bases). The CDR3 spans 15 residues. Germline V gene sequence: CDR1 MGHDK, CDR2 SYGVNS. V lost 3 bases and J 0 bases, leaving 10 bases between the germline ends. The CDR3, as DNA: TGTGCCAGCAGTGATTGGGGGGTTAGCACAGATACGCAGTATTTT. Residues: CASSDWGVSTDTQYF.

The gene calls are TRBV10-3 and TRBJ2-2; no clear D. Trimming cost V 4 bases and J 2 bases, with 5 bases left between them. CDR3 length: 13 residues. Germline V gene lookup returns CDR1 ENHRY and CDR2 SYGVKD. CDR3 residues: CAISGGNTGELFF. The CDR3 nucleotides are TGTGCCATCAGTGGAGGAAACACCGGGGAGCTGTTTTTT.

In its sample, this clonotype was seen a few times. The V gene is TRBV27, the J gene TRBJ2-7, with D unresolved. Between the trimmed V and J ends, which lost 3 bases and 3 bases, there was a span of 9 bases. CDR3 size: 13 residues. CDR1 is MNHEY and CDR2 is SMNVEV in the germline V gene (reference sequence). The CDR3 region has the DNA TGTGCCAGCAGTTTCGCCTCCTACTACGAGCAGTACTTC. This gives the protein CASSFASYYEQYF.

This clonotype was recorded a few times. The chain has TRBV4-3 and TRBJ2-7, with 10 bases that match TRBD1. Germline V gene sequence: CDR1 LGHNA, CDR2 YSLEER. The CDR3 totals 16 residues. V dropped 1 base and J dropped 2; count of bases not matched to a gene: 5. The chain's CDR3 is CASSQAKTGGTYEQYF. The DNA for the CDR3 is TGCGCCAGCAGCCAAGCAAAGACAGGGGGCACCTACGAGCAGTACTTC.

In this sample, this clonotype turned up a few times. The V and J genes are TRBV4-1 and TRBJ2-5; a weak D match, TRBD2 (7 bases). The V end lost 4 bases, the J end lost 5 bases, and 23 bases lay between the germline ends. The CDR3 length is 17 residues. Germline CDR1 MGHRA, CDR2 YSYEKL. This CDR3 is CASSPQGRGPSWETQYF. The CDR3 DNA follows: TGCGCCAGCAGCCCCCAAGGGCGGGGGCCATCTTGGGAGACCCAGTACTTC.

The genes are TRBV28 and TRBJ2-7; D is unclear. Germline CDR1 and CDR2: MDHEN and SYDVKM. Trimming removed 3 bases at V and 3 bases at J, with 9 bases between. The CDR3 has 13 residues. The CDR3 DNA follows: TGTGCCAGCAGTTTTGGAAGGGACTACGAGCAGTACTTC. Protein sequence: CASSFGRDYEQYF.

The chain uses TRBV27 and TRBJ2-1; 10 positions match TRBD2. V lost 3 bases, J lost 6 bases, and 8 bases stayed unmatched. Germline CDR1 MNHEY, CDR2 SMNVEV (reference sequence). This CDR3 is 16 amino acids long. As DNA, the CDR3 is TGTGCCAGCAGTTTTTTGACTAGCGGGCCCCTCAATGAGCAGTTCTTC. Translation gives CASSFLTSGPLNEQFF.

J is TRBJ2-1 and V is TRBV4-3; 8 nucleotides agree with TRBD2. There are 15 residues in the CDR3. Germline V lookup: CDR1 LGHNA, CDR2 YSLEER. V was clipped by 0 bases and J by 12 bases; unmatched bases: 10. The CDR3 DNA reads TGCGCCAGCAGCCAAGAACGTGCGGGAGGCGTAGCGCAGTTCTTC. Amino acid sequence: CASSQERAGGVAQFF.

This clonotype was counted only a few times. V gene TRBV25-1 combines with J gene TRBJ2-7; 7 bases are a match to TRBD2. The CDR3 contains 11 residues. J gave up 11 bases and V 2 bases, and 3 bases lay outside the gene matches. Per the germline V gene, CDR1 is MGHDK and CDR2 is SYGVNS. The CDR3 DNA follows: TGTGCCAGCAGTGAACTGGGAGGGGAGTACTTC. Translation: CASSELGGEYF.

The chain uses TRBV7-2 and TRBJ2-2, with D maybe TRBD1 (5 bases). The CDR3 extends over 14 amino acids. Trimming stripped 6 bases from V and 6 bases from J, with 14 bases between. The germline V gene encodes CDR1 SGHTA and CDR2 FQGNSA. The chain's CDR3 is CASSWGFEAGELFF. CDR3 DNA: TGTGCCAGCAGTTGGGGCTTTGAGGCCGGGGAGCTGTTTTTT.

The chain has TRBV11-2 and TRBJ2-3; either TRBD1 or TRBD2 may supply D (5 bases each). The germline V gene has CDR1 SGHAT and CDR2 FQNNGV. The CDR3 runs to 17 residues. V was shortened by 2 bases and J by 0 bases, with 15 bases between the two germline ends. CDR3 sequence (DNA): TGTGCCAGCAGCTTACTTCCGCCAGGGAGTAGCACAGATACGCAGTATTTT. Amino acids: CASSLLPPGSSTDTQYF.

This chain joins TRBV15 and TRBJ2-7, with D maybe TRBD1 (6 bases). V gave up 7 bases and J gave up 3 bases, with 16 bases separating them. Germline values: CDR1 LNHNV, CDR2 YYDKDF (reference sequence). The CDR3 runs 14 residues. This CDR3 is CATKQGLGFYEQYF. CDR3 DNA: TGTGCCACCAAACAGGGTTTAGGGTTCTACGAGCAGTACTTC. The variable domain in full, completed from reference TRBV15 and TRBJ2-7, reads DAMVIQNPRYQVTQFGKPVTLSCSQTLNHNVMYWYQQKSSQAPKLLFHYYDKDFNNEADTPDNFQSRRPNTSFCFLDIRSPGLGDTAMYLCATKQGLGFYEQYFGPGTRLTVT.

The chain employs TRBV7-8 and TRBJ2-1, with 12 bases aligning to TRBD2. The J segment lost 15 bases and the V segment lost 7 bases, leaving 10 bases of the junction unmatched. The CDR3 totals 13 residues. Germline V gives CDR1 SGHVS, CDR2 FQNEAQ. The CDR3: CASTETSGRPRFF. The CDR3 DNA is TGTGCCAGCACCGAGACTAGCGGGAGACCTCGGTTCTTC.

The chain is built from TRBV5-1 and TRBJ2-7, with TRBD2 as a possible D gene (7 bases). The V gene lost 4 bases and the J gene lost 3 bases, with 17 bases spanning the gap. Looked up from germline, CDR1 is SGHRS and CDR2 is YFSETQ. The CDR3 has 15 residues. CDR3 sequence (DNA): TGCGCCAGCAGCCCATACTCGGGGGGCCACTACGAGCAGTACTTC. Residues: CASSPYSGGHYEQYF.